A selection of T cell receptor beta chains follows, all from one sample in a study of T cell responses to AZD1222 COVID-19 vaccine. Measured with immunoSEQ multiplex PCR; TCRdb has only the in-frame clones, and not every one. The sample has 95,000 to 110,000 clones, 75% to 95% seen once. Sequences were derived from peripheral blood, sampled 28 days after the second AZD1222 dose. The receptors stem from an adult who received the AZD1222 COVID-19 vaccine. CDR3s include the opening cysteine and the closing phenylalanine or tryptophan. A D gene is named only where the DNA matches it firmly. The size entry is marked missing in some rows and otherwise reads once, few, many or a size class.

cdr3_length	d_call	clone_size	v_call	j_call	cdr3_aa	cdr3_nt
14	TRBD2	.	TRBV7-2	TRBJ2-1	CASSPGTNTNEQFF	TGTGCCAGCAGCCCCGGGACTAATACCAATGAGCAGTTCTTC
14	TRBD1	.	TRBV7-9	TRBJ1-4	CASSSTGGEEKLFF	TGTGCCAGCAGCTCGACAGGGGGAGAGGAAAAACTGTTTTTT
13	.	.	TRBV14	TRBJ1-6	CASSQDARAGLHF	TGTGCCAGCAGCCAAGACGCGAGGGCTGGCCTCCACTTT
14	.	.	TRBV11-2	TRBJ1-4	CASSLGPLGEKLFF	TGTGCCAGCAGCTTAGGCCCCCTTGGCGAAAAACTGTTTTTT
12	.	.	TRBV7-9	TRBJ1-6	CASSLSEGSLHF	TGTGCCAGCAGCCTCAGTGAAGGATCCCTCCACTTT
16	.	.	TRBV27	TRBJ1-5	CASSPSTGDFNQPQHF	TGTGCCAGCAGTCCATCGACGGGGGATTTCAATCAGCCCCAGCATTTT
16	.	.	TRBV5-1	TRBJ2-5	CASSLQGRRGEETQYF	TGCGCCAGCAGCTTACAGGGAAGAAGGGGAGAAGAGACCCAGTACTTC
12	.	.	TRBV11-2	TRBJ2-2	CASSVKYGELFF	TGTGCCAGCAGCGTTAAGTACGGGGAGCTGTTTTTT
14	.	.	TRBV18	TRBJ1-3	CASSTTGSGNTIYF	TGTGCCAGCTCAACAACAGGGTCTGGAAACACCATATATTTT
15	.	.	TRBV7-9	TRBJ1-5	CASSLETNSNQPQHF	TGTGCCAGCAGCTTAGAGACAAATAGCAATCAGCCCCAGCATTTT
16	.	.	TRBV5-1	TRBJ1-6	CASSFTEARMNSPLHF	TGCGCCAGCAGCTTCACAGAAGCCAGGATGAATTCACCCCTCCACTTT
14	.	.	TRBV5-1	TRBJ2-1	CASSSDREGTEQFF	TGCGCCAGCAGCTCGGACAGGGAGGGGACTGAGCAGTTCTTC
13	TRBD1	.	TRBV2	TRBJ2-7	CANTGGTSYEQYF	TGTGCCAACACAGGGGGCACGTCCTACGAGCAGTACTTC
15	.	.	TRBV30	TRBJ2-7	CAWSAGRLRSYEQYF	TGTGCCTGGAGCGCCGGCAGGCTCCGTTCCTACGAGCAGTACTTC
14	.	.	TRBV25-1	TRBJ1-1	CASSEKRNNREAFF	TGTGCCAGCAGTGAAAAGAGGAACAATAGAGAAGCTTTCTTT
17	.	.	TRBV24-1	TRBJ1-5	CATSAFQTVYSNQPQHF	TGTGCCACCAGTGCGTTCCAGACAGTTTATAGCAATCAGCCCCAGCATTTT
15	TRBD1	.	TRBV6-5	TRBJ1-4	CASSSQGTGYGKLFF	TGTGCCAGCAGTTCCCAGGGGACAGGGTATGGAAAACTGTTTTTT
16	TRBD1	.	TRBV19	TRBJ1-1	CASSILGQGAGTEAFF	TGTGCCAGTAGTATTCTGGGACAGGGGGCAGGGACTGAAGCTTTCTTT
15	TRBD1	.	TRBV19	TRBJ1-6	CASRGDRNYNSPLHF	TGTGCCAGTAGGGGGGACAGGAATTATAATTCACCCCTCCACTTT
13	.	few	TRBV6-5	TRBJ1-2	CASSYSNNYGYTF	TGTGCCAGCAGTTACTCGAACAACTATGGCTACACCTTC
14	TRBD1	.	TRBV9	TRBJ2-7	CASSGTGGAYEQYF	TGTGCCAGCAGCGGTACAGGGGGTGCCTACGAGCAGTACTTC
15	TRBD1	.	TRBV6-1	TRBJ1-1	CASSEGTGWNTEAFF	TGTGCCAGCAGTGAAGGGACAGGGTGGAACACTGAAGCTTTCTTT
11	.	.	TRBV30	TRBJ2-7	CAWTSDYEQYF	TGTGCCTGGACTAGCGACTACGAGCAGTACTTC
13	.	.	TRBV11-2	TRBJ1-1	CASRGTANTEAFF	TGTGCCAGCAGAGGGACGGCTAACACTGAAGCTTTCTTT
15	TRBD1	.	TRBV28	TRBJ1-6	CASNTGAEGNSPLHF	TGTGCCAGCAACACAGGGGCGGAGGGAAATTCACCCCTCCACTTT
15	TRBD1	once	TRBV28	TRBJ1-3	CASILGQGSGNTIYF	TGTGCCAGCATTCTAGGACAGGGCTCTGGAAACACCATATATTTT
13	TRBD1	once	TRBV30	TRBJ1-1	CAWTGQGASEAFF	TGTGCCTGGACGGGACAGGGGGCGTCTGAAGCTTTCTTT